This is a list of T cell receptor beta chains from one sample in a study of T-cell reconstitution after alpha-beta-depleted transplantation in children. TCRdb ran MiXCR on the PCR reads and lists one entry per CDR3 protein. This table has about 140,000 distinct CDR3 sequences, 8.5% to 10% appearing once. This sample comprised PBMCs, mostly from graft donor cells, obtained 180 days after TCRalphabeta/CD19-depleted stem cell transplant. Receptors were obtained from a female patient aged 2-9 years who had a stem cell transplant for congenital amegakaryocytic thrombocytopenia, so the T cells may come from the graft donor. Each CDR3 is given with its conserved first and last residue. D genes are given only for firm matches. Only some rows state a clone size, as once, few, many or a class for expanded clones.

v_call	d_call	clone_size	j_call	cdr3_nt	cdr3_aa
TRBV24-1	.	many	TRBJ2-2	TGTGCCACCAGTGATTTTAGGCAGAACACCGGGGAGCTGTTTTTT	CATSDFRQNTGELFF
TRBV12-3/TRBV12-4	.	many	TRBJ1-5	TGTGCCAGCACCCCGAACATTGGTCAGCCCCAGCATTTT	CASTPNIGQPQHF
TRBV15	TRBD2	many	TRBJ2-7	TGTGCCACCACCACTTCAGCGGGGGACTACGAGCAGTACTTC	CATTTSAGDYEQYF
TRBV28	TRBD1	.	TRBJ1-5	TGTGCCAGCAGTTTAGGGCAGGGGGCCGTACCTATACCTTATAGCAATCAGCCCCAGCATTTT	CASSLGQGAVPIPYSNQPQHF
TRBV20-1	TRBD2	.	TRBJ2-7	TGCAGTGCTAGCCCAGCGGGAGGGCCCGAGCAGTACTTC	CSASPAGGPEQYF
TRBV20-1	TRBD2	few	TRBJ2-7	TGCAGTGCTAGAGATTTGCCTGCGGCGGGAGCCACCTACGAGCAGTACTTC	CSARDLPAAGATYEQYF
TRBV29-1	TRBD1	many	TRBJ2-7	TGCAGCGTGGATGAAAACGGGACAGGAAGCGAGCAGTACTTC	CSVDENGTGSEQYF
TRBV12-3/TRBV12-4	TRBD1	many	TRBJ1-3	TGTGCCAGCAGGGGACAGGGCTCTGGAAACACCATATATTTT	CASRGQGSGNTIYF
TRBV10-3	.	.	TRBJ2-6	TGTGCCATCAGTGAATTCCAGGGCCCGGCAATAGGCAAATCTGGGGCCAACGTCCTGACTTTC	CAISEFQGPAIGKSGANVLTF
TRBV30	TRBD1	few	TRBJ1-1	TGTGCCTGGAGTTTTACAGGGGACACTGAAGCTTTCTTT	CAWSFTGDTEAFF
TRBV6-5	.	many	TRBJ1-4	TGTGCCAGCAGCCCTAGGAGACTTCGGGGGCTTTTACGCCCCAATGCAACTAATGAAAAACTGTTTTTT	CASSPRRLRGLLRPNATNEKLFF
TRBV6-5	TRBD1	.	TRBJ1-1	TGTGCCAGCAGTTACTTGGGACAGCGAAAGAACACTGAAGCTTTCTTT	CASSYLGQRKNTEAFF
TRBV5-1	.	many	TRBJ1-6	TGCGCCAGCAGTGGACAGTGGAATTCACCCCTCCACTTT	CASSGQWNSPLHF
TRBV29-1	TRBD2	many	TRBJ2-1	TGCAGCGTCTTTAGCGGGAGTCGGGATGAGCAGTTCTTC	CSVFSGSRDEQFF
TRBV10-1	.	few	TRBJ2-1	TGCGCCAGCACCGAGGTGGAAGGGGGCAATGAGCAGTTCTTC	CASTEVEGGNEQFF
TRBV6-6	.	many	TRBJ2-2	TGTGCCAGCAGTTCCGTCCTGATTGGGCTACGCGGGAACACCGGGGAGCTGTTTTTT	CASSSVLIGLRGNTGELFF
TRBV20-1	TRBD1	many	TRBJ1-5	TGCAGTGCTGGGACAGGGAGCAATCAGCCCCAGCATTTT	CSAGTGSNQPQHF
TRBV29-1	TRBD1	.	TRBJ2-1	TGCAGCGTTGAAGGGACAGGGAGCTCCTACAATGAGCAGTTCTTC	CSVEGTGSSYNEQFF
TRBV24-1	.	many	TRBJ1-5	TGTGCCACCAGTTCCGGGAGAAGTCAGCCCCAGCATTTT	CATSSGRSQPQHF
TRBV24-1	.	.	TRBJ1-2	TGTGCCGCGCCCGGTTACTATGGCTACACCTTC	CAAPGYYGYTF
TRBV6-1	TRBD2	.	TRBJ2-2	TGTGCCAGCAGTCCGTGGCCCGGGGGGGACCCCGGGGAGCTGTTTTTT	CASSPWPGGDPGELFF
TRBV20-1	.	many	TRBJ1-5	TGCAGTGCTAGAGATGGCCGCGATGGGCCCCAGCATTTT	CSARDGRDGPQHF
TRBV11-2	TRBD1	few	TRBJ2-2	TGTGCCAGCAGCCCCCGGACAGGGGACTTCGGGGAGCTGTTTTTT	CASSPRTGDFGELFF
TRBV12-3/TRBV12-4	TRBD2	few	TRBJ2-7	TGTGCCAGCACCCAGGGCCTCACTAGCGGGATGTCATACGAGCAGTACTTC	CASTQGLTSGMSYEQYF
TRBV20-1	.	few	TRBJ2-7	TGCAGTGCTAGAGGCCCGGCCCACTACGAGCAGTACTTC	CSARGPAHYEQYF
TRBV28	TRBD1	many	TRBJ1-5	TGTGCCAGCACCGGGACAGTCAATCAGCCCCAGCATTTT	CASTGTVNQPQHF
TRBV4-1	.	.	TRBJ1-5	TGCGCCAGCAGCCAAGCCCCCCAGTATCAGCCCCAGCATTTT	CASSQAPQYQPQHF
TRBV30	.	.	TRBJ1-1	TGTGCCTGGACCCTGGTGGCTTTGAACACTGAAGCTTTCTTT	CAWTLVALNTEAFF
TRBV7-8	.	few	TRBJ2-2	TGTGCCAGCAGCTTAGCGCTGGCGGGCACCGGGGAGCTGTTTTTT	CASSLALAGTGELFF
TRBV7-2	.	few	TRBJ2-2	TGTGCCAGCAGTAAAAGGGGGGCCCCGAGCACCGGGGAGCTGTTTTTT	CASSKRGAPSTGELFF
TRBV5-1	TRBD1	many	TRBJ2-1	TGCGCCAGCAGCTTGGGACGGACAGGCACTCGAGAGCAGTTCTTC	CASSLGRTGTREQFF
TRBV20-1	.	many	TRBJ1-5	TGCAGTGCTGGACTCGACCGAATCAATCAGCCCCAGCATTTT	CSAGLDRINQPQHF
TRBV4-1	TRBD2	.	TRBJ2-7	TGCGCCAGCAGCCGCCGTAATAGCGGGAGTAGGTCCTACGAGCAGTACTTC	CASSRRNSGSRSYEQYF
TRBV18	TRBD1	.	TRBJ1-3	TGTGCCAGCTCACCACCACAGGGGTTGTTCGGAAACACCATATATTTT	CASSPPQGLFGNTIYF
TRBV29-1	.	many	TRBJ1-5	TGCAGCGTTGTGATGACCGTCGGTCAGCCCCAGCATTTT	CSVVMTVGQPQHF
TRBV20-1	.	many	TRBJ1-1	TGCAGTGCTAAAAGGGCAGTCACTGAAGCTTTCTTT	CSAKRAVTEAFF
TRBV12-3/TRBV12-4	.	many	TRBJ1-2	TGTGCCAGCAGTCCCCGGAGTAATGGCTACACCTTC	CASSPRSNGYTF
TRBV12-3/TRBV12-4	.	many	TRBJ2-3	TGTGCCAGCAGTTTCCGGGGAAGCACAGATACGCAGTATTTT	CASSFRGSTDTQYF
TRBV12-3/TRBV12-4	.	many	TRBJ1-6	TGTGCCAGCAGTTTAGTTCCGTATAATTCACCCCTCCACTTT	CASSLVPYNSPLHF
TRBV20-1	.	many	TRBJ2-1	TGCAGTGCTAGGAAGCTAGCCAGCTCCTACAATGAGCAGTTCTTC	CSARKLASSYNEQFF
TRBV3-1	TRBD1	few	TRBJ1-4	TGTGCCAGCAGTCAAGATCGGACAGGGGGAAGAAAACTGTTTTTT	CASSQDRTGGRKLFF
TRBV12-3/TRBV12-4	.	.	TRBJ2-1	TGTGCCAGCAGTTTAGTACAGAAAAACTACAATGAGCAGTTCTTC	CASSLVQKNYNEQFF
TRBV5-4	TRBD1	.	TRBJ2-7	TGTGCCAGCAGCCGCACGACAGGGATCCACGAGCAGTACTTC	CASSRTTGIHEQYF
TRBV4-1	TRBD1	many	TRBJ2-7	TGCGCCAGCAGCCATACGGGACAGGGATTGAACGAGCAGTACTTC	CASSHTGQGLNEQYF